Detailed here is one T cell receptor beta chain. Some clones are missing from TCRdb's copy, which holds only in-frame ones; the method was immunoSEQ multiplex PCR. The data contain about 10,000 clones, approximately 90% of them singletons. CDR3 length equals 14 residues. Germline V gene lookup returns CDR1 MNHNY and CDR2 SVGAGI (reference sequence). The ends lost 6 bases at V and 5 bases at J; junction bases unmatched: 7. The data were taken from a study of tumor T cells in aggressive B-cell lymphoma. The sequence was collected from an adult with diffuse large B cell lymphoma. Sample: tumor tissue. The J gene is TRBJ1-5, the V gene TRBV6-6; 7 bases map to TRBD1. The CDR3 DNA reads TGTGCCAGCAGGATAGGGACAGCCTATCAGCCCCAGCATTTT. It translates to CASRIGTAYQPQHF.